This TCR beta chain comes out of a study of T cells in Graves' hyperthyroidism and ophthalmopathy. Broader study findings: Researchers found most expanded thyroid clonotypes above 0.001 in blood as well.

Amplification of TCR beta CDR3 regions was performed using RNA transcripts as template. Researchers ran a first-round RT-PCR on the TCR CDR3 using the HTBI primer set. TCRdb re-derived calls from the multiplex PCR reads in MiXCR, one entry per CDR3 protein. The profile shows around 690,000 distinct CDR3 sequences, under 25% of them singletons. Concerning this clonotype: No antigen is known for it.

Pregnant or lactating patients were excluded, as were those with uncontrolled infection or other autoimmune disease. 9 to 10 ml fresh peripheral blood yielded the PBMCs. Trimming left V 5 bases short and J 1 base short, with 11 bases between. The germline gives CDR1 SEHNR, CDR2 FQNEAQ (reference sequence). This CDR3 has 14 amino acids. V is TRBV7-9 and J is TRBJ1-1; the D is unclear. Sequenced sample: blood. This clonotype was obtained from a young man with Graves' ophthalmopathy. The CDR3 DNA follows: TGTGCCAGCAGCCCACGCGGCAGGAACACTGAAGCTTTCTTT. This translates into CASSPRGRNTEAFF.